A single sample is the source of the 27 T cell receptor beta chains below, sequenced in a study of T cell repertoires in cytomegalovirus infection. No antigens are known for them. MiXCR, run by TCRdb on the reads, gives a single entry per CDR3 protein. The sample lists more than 110,000 distinct CDR3 sequences; 25% to 35% were seen once. Here the sequenced sample was CD8+ T cells from cultured PBMCs, taken from culture after CMV antigen stimulation. These receptors were collected from a human donor in good health (CMV status not recorded). Some clones in this sample may be carry-over from other donors' samples.

The chain employs TRBV6-8 and TRBJ2-5; 8 positions agree with TRBD1. Germline-derived CDR1 and CDR2 are MNHGY and SAAAGT. This CDR3 region has 14 residues. Losses at the gene ends were 2 bases for V and 5 bases for J; bases not matched to a gene: 4. CDR3 DNA: TGTGCCAGCAGTTACCAGACAGGGGCGGAGACCCAGTACTTC. Translating gives CASSYQTGAETQYF.

The J gene is TRBJ1-1, the V gene TRBV12-3 or TRBV12-4; D gene unclear. The CDR3 is 13 residues long. V was pared by 2 bases and J by 4 bases, with 8 bases between. In DNA form, the CDR3 reads TGTGCCAGCAGTTTAAATCGGGTCACTGAAGCTTTCTTT. It yields the protein CASSLNRVTEAFF.

The chain has TRBV13 and TRBJ2-7, with D unresolved. CDR1 is PRHDT, CDR2 FYEKMQ, per germline (reference sequence). This CDR3 is 13 amino acids long. Trimming cost V 0 bases and J 7 bases, with 10 bases left between them. This CDR3 is CASSLGTYLEQYF. The CDR3 region has the DNA TGTGCCAGCAGCTTAGGGACGTACTTAGAGCAGTACTTC. Full variable domain (rest looked up from reference TRBV13 and TRBJ2-7): AAGVIQSPRHLIKEKRETATLKCYPIPRHDTVYWYQQGPGQDPQFLISFYEKMQSDKGSIPDRFSAQQFSDYHSELNMSSLELGDSALYFCASSLGTYLEQYFGPGTRLTVT.

V is TRBV9 and J is TRBJ1-6, with a weak D call TRBD1 (5 bases). Trimming stripped 4 bases from V and 0 bases from J, with 17 bases between. This CDR3 is built from 18 residues. The germline V gene has CDR1 SGDLS and CDR2 YYNGEE. The CDR3 DNA sequence: TGTGCCAGCAGCTTAGACCCCGACAGTAGCTCCTATAATTCACCCCTCCACTTT. It is translated as CASSLDPDSSSYNSPLHF. The full variable domain, completed using reference TRBV9 and TRBJ1-6, is DSGVTQTPKHLITATGQRVTLRCSPRSGDLSVYWYQQSLDQGLQFLIQYYNGEERAKGNILERFSAQQFPDLHSELNLSSLELGDSALYFCASSLDPDSSSYNSPLHFGNGTRLTVT.

CDR3 region: CSVDSTAYGYTF. CDR3 in DNA: TGCAGCGTTGATTCAACGGCCTATGGCTACACCTTC. V is TRBV29-1 and J is TRBJ1-2; D call uncertain. V was trimmed by 3 bases and J by 4 bases, leaving 9 bases between them. From germline, CDR1 is SQVTM and CDR2 ANQGSEA. The CDR3 runs to 12 residues. Supplemented by reference TRBV29-1 and TRBJ1-2, the full variable domain reads SAVISQKPSRDICQRGTSLTIQCQVDSQVTMMFWYRQQPGQSLTLIATANQGSEATYESGFVIDKFPISRPNLTFSTLTVSNMSPEDSSIYLCSVDSTAYGYTFGSGTRLTVV.

The CDR3 loop reads CASSTAGPGGNGYTF. CDR3 nucleotides: TGTGCCAGCAGCACGGCGGGCCCCGGGGGGAATGGCTACACCTTC. The chain recombines TRBV7-2 with TRBJ1-2; possibly TRBD1 for D (5 bases). V gave up 5 bases and J gave up 6 bases, with 19 bases separating them. CDR1 is SGHTA, CDR2 FQGNSA, per germline. The CDR3 contains 15 residues. Supplemented by reference TRBV7-2 and TRBJ1-2, the full variable domain reads GAGVSQSPSNKVTEKGKDVELRCDPISGHTALYWYRQSLGQGLEFLIYFQGNSAPDKSGLPSDRFSAERTGGSVSTLTIQRTQQEDSAVYLCASSTAGPGGNGYTFGSGTRLTVV.

This clonotype was detected a few times. The chain couples TRBV7-8 to TRBJ2-2; D is undetermined. The CDR3 covers 11 residues. Germline-derived CDR1 and CDR2 are SGHVS and FQNEAQ. Trimming removed 4 bases at V and 6 bases at J, with 3 bases between. Written as DNA, the CDR3 is TGTGCCAGCAGCTCTTCCGGGGAGCTGTTTTTT. Protein product: CASSSSGELFF.

The gene calls are TRBV20-1 and TRBJ1-2; TRBD1 aligns across 9 bases. The CDR3 spans 13 residues. Germline lookup yields CDR1 DFQATT and CDR2 SNEGSKA (reference sequence). Trimming took 4 bases from V and 6 from J; bases not matched to a gene: 6. CDR3 sequence (DNA): TGCAGTGCTATAACAGGGGGCGCGAATGGCTACACCTTC. Protein: CSAITGGANGYTF.

The chain uses TRBV29-1 and TRBJ2-2; TRBD1 aligns across 9 bases. The V and J ends lost 3 bases and 4 bases, in that order; junction bases with no gene match: 6. There are 15 residues in the CDR3. In germline, CDR1 is SQVTM, CDR2 ANQGSEA. The CDR3: CSVDTGGRATGELFF. DNA for the CDR3: TGCAGCGTTGACACAGGGGGCCGGGCCACCGGGGAGCTGTTTTTT.

Written as DNA, the CDR3 is TGTGCCACCAGTCCGCGGGACAGAATCAAAAATGAGCAGTTCTTC. Its protein product is CATSPRDRIKNEQFF. The rearrangement uses TRBV24-1 and TRBJ2-1, with D perhaps TRBD1 (7 bases). The CDR3 contains 15 residues. Trimming stripped 6 bases from V and 7 bases from J, with 18 bases between. CDR1 and CDR2 (germline): KGHDR, SFDVKD.

The chain employs TRBV7-9 and TRBJ1-5, with a possible D match to TRBD1 (6 bases). Germline CDR1 SEHNR, CDR2 FQNEAQ (reference sequence). The CDR3 has 14 residues. V was clipped by 8 bases and J by 5 bases, with 16 bases between them. The CDR3 region is CASQPAGAHQPQHF. CDR3 sequence (DNA): TGTGCCAGCCAACCCGCGGGGGCTCATCAGCCCCAGCATTTT.

The chain has TRBV6-5 and TRBJ1-6; 7 bases match TRBD1. V trimming: 6 bases; J trimming: 2 bases; junction bases outside the gene matches: 7. The CDR3 spans 16 residues. CDR1 and CDR2 from the germline V gene are MNHEY and SVGAGI. CDR3 DNA sequence: TGTGCCAGCAGCCAGTCAGGGGGAACCTATAATTCACCCCTCCACTTT. This gives the protein CASSQSGGTYNSPLHF.

In its sample, this clonotype was seen many times. The genes are TRBV5-6 and TRBJ1-6, with D unclear. The ends were cut back, 2 bases at V and 9 bases at J, with 12 bases in the middle. The CDR3 runs 14 residues. The V gene's germline CDR1 is SGHDT and CDR2 YYEEEE. The CDR3 reads CASSFQEIASPLHF. The CDR3 DNA is TGTGCCAGCAGCTTCCAGGAAATTGCTTCACCCCTCCACTTT.

The chain employs TRBV7-3 and TRBJ2-5; the match to TRBD2 covers 7 bases. J lost 5 bases, V lost 3 bases, and 9 bases had no gene match. This CDR3 spans 15 amino acids. Per germline, CDR1 SGHTA and CDR2 FQGTGA. DNA for the CDR3: TGTGCCAGCAGCTTCTTGGGAGGGCGCGGGGAGACCCAGTACTTC. Its translation: CASSFLGGRGETQYF.

This clonotype was observed a few times. The chain combines TRBV4-1 with TRBJ2-2; D may be TRBD1 or TRBD2 (5 bases each). V was trimmed by 3 bases and J by 1 base, leaving 6 bases between them. This CDR3 has 14 amino acids. The germline gives CDR1 MGHRA, CDR2 YSYEKL. In nucleotides, the CDR3 is TGCGCCAGCAGCCAGGGACGGAACACCGGGGAGCTGTTTTTT. This encodes CASSQGRNTGELFF.

This clonotype was counted at least ten times. The rearrangement links TRBV6-1 to TRBJ2-7; TRBD2 aligns across 11 bases. The germline CDR1 and CDR2 sequences are MNHNS and SASEGT. Trimming removed 5 bases from V and 0 bases from J; junction bases left unmatched: 3. The CDR3 spans 15 residues. The CDR3 sequence is CASSSSGGSSYEQYF. DNA for the CDR3: TGTGCCAGCAGTTCTAGCGGGGGGAGCTCCTACGAGCAGTACTTC.

This clonotype has just a few counts. The rearrangement links TRBV2 to TRBJ1-1; D perhaps matches TRBD1 (5 bases). Germline CDR1 reads SNHLY; CDR2 reads FYNNEI. V was pared by 7 bases and J by 4 bases, with 19 bases between. CDR3 length: 15 amino acids. The DNA for the CDR3 is TGTGCCAGCAAGCTTCCGTACGGGGGGAGCACTGAAGCTTTCTTT. Protein sequence: CASKLPYGGSTEAFF.

The J gene is TRBJ2-1, the V gene TRBV7-3; 13 bases map to TRBD2. This CDR3 region has 14 residues. V dropped 5 bases and J dropped 8; count of bases not matched to a gene: 3. CDR1 is SGHTA and CDR2 is FQGTGA in the germline V gene. The CDR3 DNA reads TGTGCCAGCAGCCTAGGGACTAGCGGGGATGAGCAGTTCTTC. Residues: CASSLGTSGDEQFF. Full variable domain (remainder filled in from reference TRBV7-3 and TRBJ2-1): GAGVSQTPSNKVTEKGKYVELRCDPISGHTALYWYRQSLGQGPEFLIYFQGTGAADDSGLPNDRFFAVRPEGSVSTLKIQRTERGDSAVYLCASSLGTSGDEQFFGPGTRLTVL.

J is TRBJ2-7 and V is TRBV19, with a weak D call TRBD1 (7 bases). The length of the CDR3 is 14 residues. The germline V and J ends were trimmed by 5 bases and 1 base, with 12 bases remaining between them. Germline values: CDR1 LNHDA, CDR2 SQIVND (reference sequence). CDR3 in DNA: TGTGCCAGTAGTGCAGGGGGGAATTCCTACGAGCAGTACTTC. This sequence encodes CASSAGGNSYEQYF.

The chain is built from TRBV4-1 and TRBJ2-3; 10 positions agree with TRBD2. Unmatched junction bases numbered 12, after V lost 1 base and J lost 5 bases. The germline V gene has CDR1 MGHRA and CDR2 YSYEKL. The CDR3 is made up of 18 amino acids. The CDR3 DNA reads TGCGCCAGCAGCCAAGCAGCTAGCGGGGGTTCCCGGGGAGATACGCAGTATTTT. Translated, it gives CASSQAASGGSRGDTQYF.

This clonotype was detected only a few times. The rearrangement joins TRBV9 to TRBJ1-6; unclear D gene. Trimming removed 2 bases from V and 10 bases from J, with 10 bases in between. This CDR3 comprises 13 residues. CDR1 is SGDLS and CDR2 is YYNGEE in the germline V gene. DNA of the CDR3: TGTGCCAGCAGCGTTAGTGTACAGTCACCCCTCCACTTT. It encodes CASSVSVQSPLHF.

This clonotype was observed at least ten times. The chain joins TRBV4-1 to TRBJ2-2; 7 bases are shared with TRBD2. CDR1 MGHRA and CDR2 YSYEKL come from the germline V gene. The V segment lost 1 base and the J segment 2 bases; nucleotides outside the gene matches: 4. The CDR3 spans 16 residues. The CDR3: CASSQGGGLNTGELFF. For the CDR3, the DNA is TGCGCCAGCAGCCAAGGCGGGGGACTCAACACCGGGGAGCTGTTTTTT.

This clonotype has more than one count but fewer than ten. CDR3 DNA: TGTGCCAGCAGCTTAACCGGGACAGGGTCTCTCTATGGCTACACCTTC. It yields the protein CASSLTGTGSLYGYTF. The chain links TRBV11-2 to TRBJ1-2; 9 bases are a match to TRBD1. This CDR3 has 16 residues. The trim removed 2 bases at V and 4 bases at J, leaving 8 bases unmatched. Germline CDR1 reads SGHAT; CDR2 reads FQNNGV.

The chain combines TRBV6-5 with TRBJ2-3; no firm D call. With 2 bases removed from V and 3 bases from J, the gap between germline ends came to 12 bases. The V gene's germline CDR1 is MNHEY and CDR2 SVGAGI. CDR3 size: 15 residues. The chain's CDR3 is CASSYGGRRTDTQYF. The CDR3 nucleotides are TGTGCCAGCAGTTACGGCGGCAGGAGAACAGATACGCAGTATTTT.

This clonotype was detected a few times. CDR3 residues: CATSDFARDYGYTF. The DNA of the CDR3 is TGTGCCACCAGTGATTTTGCCCGGGACTATGGCTACACCTTC. The rearrangement joins TRBV24-1 to TRBJ1-2; D is ambiguous. CDR1 and CDR2 from the germline V gene are KGHDR and SFDVKD. This CDR3 has 14 amino acids. Deletions cut 1 base from V and 3 bases from J, with 8 bases between.

This clonotype was seen more than once but under ten times. This sequence joins TRBV29-1 and TRBJ1-2; D unclear. Trimming shortened V by 4 bases and J by 8 bases, and 11 bases separated the two germline ends. Germline CDR1 is SQVTM and CDR2 is ANQGSEA. This CDR3 has 11 amino acids. In DNA form, the CDR3 reads TGCAGCGTTGGACGGTCTGAGGGCTACACCTTC. It translates to CSVGRSEGYTF. The full variable domain, its missing parts supplied by reference TRBV29-1 and TRBJ1-2, is SAVISQKPSRDICQRGTSLTIQCQVDSQVTMMFWYRQQPGQSLTLIATANQGSEATYESGFVIDKFPISRPNLTFSTLTVSNMSPEDSSIYLCSVGRSEGYTFGSGTRLTVV.

The table lists this clonotype with a few counts. V usage is TRBV18 and J usage is TRBJ2-3; 8 bases agree with TRBD2. J gave up 4 bases and V 2 bases, and 2 bases lay outside the gene matches. The germline gives CDR1 KGHSH, CDR2 LQKENI. The CDR3 is 14 residues long. Written as DNA, the CDR3 is TGTGCCAGCTCACCAGTAGCGGGACCAGATACGCAGTATTTT. Amino acids: CASSPVAGPDTQYF.